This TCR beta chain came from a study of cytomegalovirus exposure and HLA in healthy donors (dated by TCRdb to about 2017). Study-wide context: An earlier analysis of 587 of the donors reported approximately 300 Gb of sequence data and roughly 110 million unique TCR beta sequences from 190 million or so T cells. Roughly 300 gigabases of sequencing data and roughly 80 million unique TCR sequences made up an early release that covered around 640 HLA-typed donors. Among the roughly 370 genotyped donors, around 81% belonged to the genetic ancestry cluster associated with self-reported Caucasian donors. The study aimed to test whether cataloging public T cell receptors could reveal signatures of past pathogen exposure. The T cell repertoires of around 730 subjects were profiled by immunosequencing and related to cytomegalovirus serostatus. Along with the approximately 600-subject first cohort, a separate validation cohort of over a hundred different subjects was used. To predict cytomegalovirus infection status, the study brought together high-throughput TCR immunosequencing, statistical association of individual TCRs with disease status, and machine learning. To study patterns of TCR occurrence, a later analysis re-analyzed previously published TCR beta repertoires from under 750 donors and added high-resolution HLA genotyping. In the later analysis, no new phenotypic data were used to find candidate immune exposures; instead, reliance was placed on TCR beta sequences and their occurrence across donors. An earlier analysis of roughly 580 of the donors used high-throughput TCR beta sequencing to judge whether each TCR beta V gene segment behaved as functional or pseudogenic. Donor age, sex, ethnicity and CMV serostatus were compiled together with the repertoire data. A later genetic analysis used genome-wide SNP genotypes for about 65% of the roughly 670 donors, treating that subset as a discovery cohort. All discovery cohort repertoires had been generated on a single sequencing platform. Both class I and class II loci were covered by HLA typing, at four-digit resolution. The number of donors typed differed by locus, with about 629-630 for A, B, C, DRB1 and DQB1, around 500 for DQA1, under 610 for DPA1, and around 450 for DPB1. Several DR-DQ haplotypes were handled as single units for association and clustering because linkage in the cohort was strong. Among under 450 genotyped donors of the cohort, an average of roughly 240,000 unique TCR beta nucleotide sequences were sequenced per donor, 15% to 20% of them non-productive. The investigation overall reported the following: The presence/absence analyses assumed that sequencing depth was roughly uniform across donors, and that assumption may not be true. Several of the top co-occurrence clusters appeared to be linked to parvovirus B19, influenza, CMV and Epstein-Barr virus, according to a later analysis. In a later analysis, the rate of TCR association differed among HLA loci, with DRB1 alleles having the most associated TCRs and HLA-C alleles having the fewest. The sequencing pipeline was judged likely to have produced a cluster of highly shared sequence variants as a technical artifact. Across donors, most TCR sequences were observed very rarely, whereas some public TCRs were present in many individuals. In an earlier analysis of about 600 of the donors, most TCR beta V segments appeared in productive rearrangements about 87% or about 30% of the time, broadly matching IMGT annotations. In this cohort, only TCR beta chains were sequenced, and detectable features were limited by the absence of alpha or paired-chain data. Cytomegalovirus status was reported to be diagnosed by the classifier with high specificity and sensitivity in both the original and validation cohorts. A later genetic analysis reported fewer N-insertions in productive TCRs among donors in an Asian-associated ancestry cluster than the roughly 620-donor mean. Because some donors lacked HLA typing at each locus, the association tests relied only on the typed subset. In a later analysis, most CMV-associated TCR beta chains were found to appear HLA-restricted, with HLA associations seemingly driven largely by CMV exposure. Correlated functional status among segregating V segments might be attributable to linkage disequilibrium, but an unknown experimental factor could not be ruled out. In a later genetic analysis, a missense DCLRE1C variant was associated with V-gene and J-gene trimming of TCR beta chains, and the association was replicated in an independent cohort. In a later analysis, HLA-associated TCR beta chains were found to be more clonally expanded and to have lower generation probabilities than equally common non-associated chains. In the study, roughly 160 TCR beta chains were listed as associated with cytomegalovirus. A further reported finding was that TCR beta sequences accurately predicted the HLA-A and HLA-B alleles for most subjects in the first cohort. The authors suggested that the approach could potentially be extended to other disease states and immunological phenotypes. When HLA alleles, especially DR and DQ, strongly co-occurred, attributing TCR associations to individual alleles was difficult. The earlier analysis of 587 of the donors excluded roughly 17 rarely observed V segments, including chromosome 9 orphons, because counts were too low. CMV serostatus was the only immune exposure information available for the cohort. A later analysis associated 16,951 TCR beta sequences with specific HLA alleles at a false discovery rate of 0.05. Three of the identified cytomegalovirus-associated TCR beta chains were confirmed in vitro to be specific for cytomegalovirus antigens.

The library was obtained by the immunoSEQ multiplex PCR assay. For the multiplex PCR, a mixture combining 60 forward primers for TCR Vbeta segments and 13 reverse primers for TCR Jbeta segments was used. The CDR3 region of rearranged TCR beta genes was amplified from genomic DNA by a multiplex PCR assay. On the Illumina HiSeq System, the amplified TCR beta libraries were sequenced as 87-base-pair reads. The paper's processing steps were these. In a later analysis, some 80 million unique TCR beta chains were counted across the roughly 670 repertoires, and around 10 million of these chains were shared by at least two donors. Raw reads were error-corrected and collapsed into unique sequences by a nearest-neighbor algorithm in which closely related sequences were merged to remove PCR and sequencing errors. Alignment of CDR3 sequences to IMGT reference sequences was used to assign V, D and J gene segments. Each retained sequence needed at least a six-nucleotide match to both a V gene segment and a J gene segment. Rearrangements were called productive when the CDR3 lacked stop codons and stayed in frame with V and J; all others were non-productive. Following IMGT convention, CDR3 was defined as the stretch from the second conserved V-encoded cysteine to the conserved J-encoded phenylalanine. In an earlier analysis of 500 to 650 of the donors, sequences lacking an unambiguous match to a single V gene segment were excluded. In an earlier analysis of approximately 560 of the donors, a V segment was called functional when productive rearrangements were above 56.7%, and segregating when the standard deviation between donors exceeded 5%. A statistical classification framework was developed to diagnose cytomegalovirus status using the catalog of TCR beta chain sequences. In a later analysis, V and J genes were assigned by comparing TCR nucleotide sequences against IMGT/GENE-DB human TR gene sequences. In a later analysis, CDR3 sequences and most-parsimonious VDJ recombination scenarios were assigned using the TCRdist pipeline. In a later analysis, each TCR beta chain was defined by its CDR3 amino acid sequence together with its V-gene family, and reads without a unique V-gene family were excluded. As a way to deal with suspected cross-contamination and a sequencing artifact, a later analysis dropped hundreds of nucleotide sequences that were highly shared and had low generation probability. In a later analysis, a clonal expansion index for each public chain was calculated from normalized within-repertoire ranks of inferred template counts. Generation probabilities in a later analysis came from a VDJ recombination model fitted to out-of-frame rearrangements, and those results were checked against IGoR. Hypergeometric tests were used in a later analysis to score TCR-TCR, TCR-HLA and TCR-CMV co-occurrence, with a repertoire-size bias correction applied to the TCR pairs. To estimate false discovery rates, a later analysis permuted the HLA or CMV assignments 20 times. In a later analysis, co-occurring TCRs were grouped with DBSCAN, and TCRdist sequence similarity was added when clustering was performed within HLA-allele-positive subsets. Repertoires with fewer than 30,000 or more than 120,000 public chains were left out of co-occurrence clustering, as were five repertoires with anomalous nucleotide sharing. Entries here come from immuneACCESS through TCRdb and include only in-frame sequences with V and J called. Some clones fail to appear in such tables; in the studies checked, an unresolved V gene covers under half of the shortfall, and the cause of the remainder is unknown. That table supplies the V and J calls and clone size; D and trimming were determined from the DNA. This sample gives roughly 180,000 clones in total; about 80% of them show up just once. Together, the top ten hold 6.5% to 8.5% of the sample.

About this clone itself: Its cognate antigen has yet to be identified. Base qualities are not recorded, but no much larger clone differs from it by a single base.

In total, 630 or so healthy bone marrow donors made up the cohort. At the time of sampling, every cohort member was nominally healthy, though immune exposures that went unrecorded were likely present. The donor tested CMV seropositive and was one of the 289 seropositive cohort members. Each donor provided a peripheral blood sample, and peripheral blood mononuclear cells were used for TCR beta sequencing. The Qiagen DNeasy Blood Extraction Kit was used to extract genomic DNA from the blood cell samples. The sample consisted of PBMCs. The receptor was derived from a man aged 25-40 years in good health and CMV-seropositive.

The CDR3 reads as follows: CASSLGVDSYEQYF. In nucleotide form, the sequence is TGTGCCAGCTCACTCGGCGTGGACAGCTACGAGCAGTACTTC. The sequence is built from TRBV18 and TRBJ2-7, with TRBD1 as a weak D call on 6 bases. The CDR3 numbers 14 residues from cysteine through phenylalanine. Only the CDR3 DNA stays, 42 bases, in frame from base 1. Based on the germline V gene, the CDR1 and CDR2 sequences are KGHSH and LQKENI. V loses 4 bases, J loses 3 bases, and the germline ends lie 13 bases apart.